Listed below are T cell receptor beta chains from one sample, sequenced in a study of identical twins. MiXCR was run by TCRdb on the 5' RACE reads, yielding one entry per CDR3 protein. The sample records approximately 680,000 distinct CDR3 sequences, 7.1% being singletons. A further study also used this sample, focusing on yellow fever vaccine responses in identical twins.

The sample was PBMCs. The source of these receptors is a woman under 30 in good health. Both conserved end residues are part of each CDR3. The D gene is left open where the match is weak. Size is stated for part of the rows, as once, few or many counts, or as a class when the clone is expanded.

cdr3_aa | v_call | d_call | clone_size
CASSSLAGGPGELFF | TRBV7-3 | TRBD2 | NA
CASTHRGQGDYGYTF | TRBV13 | TRBD1 | many
CSAAGLSRTEQYF | TRBV29-1 | TRBD2 | few
CASSLSTDYGYTF | TRBV28 | NA | many
CSARSGLAGGDTQYF | TRBV20-1 | TRBD2 | NA
CASSLFGESSTEAFF | TRBV5-1 | NA | few
CSASFPSGIPLSYEQYF | TRBV20-1 | TRBD2 | NA
CASGRRAGGGIDTQYF | TRBV25-1 | TRBD2 | NA
CASSLDGTTKQETQYF | TRBV7-9 | TRBD2 | few
CAISEPQNRYTGELFF | TRBV10-3 | NA | NA
CASSLVGASNTEAFF | TRBV5-1 | NA | many
CASSKAGYKTEAFF | TRBV21-1 | NA | many
CASSQTRRGTFEQFF | TRBV12-3/TRBV12-4 | NA | many
CSASRTSGEETQYF | TRBV20-1 | TRBD2 | many
CAIFFGGENYGYTF | TRBV10-3 | NA | many
CAISDGTTEAFF | TRBV10-3 | NA | NA
CASSFQGSIAKNIQYF | TRBV5-1 | NA | many